Here is one T cell receptor (beta chain) with its context. These data come from a study of CD8+CD57+ T cells in acquired aplastic anemia. Patients chosen for sequencing had shown CD8+CD57+ cell expansion by flow cytometry. This CDR3 has 16 residues. Germline V gene sequence: CDR1 DFQATT, CDR2 SNEGSKA (reference sequence). The J segment lost 7 bases and the V segment lost 0 bases, leaving 8 bases of the junction unmatched. Both TCR beta VDJ combination and CDR3 sequence profiling were carried out. Genomic DNA was the template for this profiling. TCRdb re-called the reads with MiXCR, one entry per CDR3 protein. There are under 350,000 distinct CDR3 sequences in the sample; approximately 58% occur only once, and around 1.2% lies in the top ten.

This clonotype was sampled from a human donor with aplastic anemia. The specimen sequenced was sorted CD4+, CD8+, or CD8+CD57+ T cells (not recorded which) from PBMCs. This chain joins TRBV20-1 and TRBJ2-3; 12 positions agree with TRBD2. The DNA for the CDR3 is TGCAGTGCTAGAGATCTAACTAGCGGGGGGCCAAATACGCAGTATTTT. This gives the protein CSARDLTSGGPNTQYF.